This TCR beta chain was profiled in a study of shared clonotypes between healthy human individuals. Study-wide findings and caveats: Memory subsets generally showed lower estimated richness than naive subsets. Only blood underwent sampling, and tissue repertoires likely differ. For naive CD4 cells, 4% to 6% of clonotypes were shared across a handful of donors. Sequencing depth was predicted to influence how clonotypes are shared among donors.

CD45RO-negative, CCR7-positively selected cells formed the naive CD8 fraction, excluding terminally differentiated effector memory CD45RA+ cells. Clones were read by immunoSEQ multiplex PCR, and TCRdb kept only the in-frame ones, dropping some. Of about 2.1 million clones in the sample, about 92% were seen once. This clone showed up just once. The antigen is unknown. With 4 bases removed from V and 2 bases from J, the gap between germline ends came to 15 bases. Germline values: CDR1 MDHEN, CDR2 SYDVKM. This CDR3 region has 15 residues. The sequenced sample was naive CD8+ T cells from PBMCs. The chain combines TRBV28 with TRBJ2-7; D might be TRBD1 (5 bases). The receptor comes from a man aged 18 to 30 in good health. Some clones in this sample may be carry-over from other donors' samples. CDR3 sequence reads: CASSSGHAITYEQYF. CDR3 in DNA: TGTGCCAGCAGTTCCGGACATGCAATTACCTACGAGCAGTACTTC.